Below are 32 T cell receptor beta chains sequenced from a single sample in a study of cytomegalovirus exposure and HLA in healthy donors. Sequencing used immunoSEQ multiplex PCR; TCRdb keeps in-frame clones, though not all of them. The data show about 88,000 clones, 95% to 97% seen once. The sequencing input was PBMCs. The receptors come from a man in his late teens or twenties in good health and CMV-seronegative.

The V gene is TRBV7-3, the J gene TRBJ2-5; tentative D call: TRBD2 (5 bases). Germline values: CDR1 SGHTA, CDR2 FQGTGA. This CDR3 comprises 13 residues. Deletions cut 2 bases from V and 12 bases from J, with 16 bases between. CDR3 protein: CASSLSPEGMKYF. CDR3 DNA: TGTGCCAGCAGCTTATCCCCCGAGGGTATGAAGTACTTC.

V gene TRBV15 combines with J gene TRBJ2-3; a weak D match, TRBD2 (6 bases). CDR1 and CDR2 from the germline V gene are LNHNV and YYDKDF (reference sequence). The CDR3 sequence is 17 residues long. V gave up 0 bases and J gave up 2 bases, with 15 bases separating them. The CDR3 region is CATSREYGGDLTDTQYF. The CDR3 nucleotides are TGTGCCACCAGCAGAGAATATGGAGGGGATCTCACAGATACGCAGTATTTT. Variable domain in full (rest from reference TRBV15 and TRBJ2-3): DAMVIQNPRYQVTQFGKPVTLSCSQTLNHNVMYWYQQKSSQAPKLLFHYYDKDFNNEADTPDNFQSRRPNTSFCFLDIRSPGLGDTAMYLCATSREYGGDLTDTQYFGPGTRLTVL.

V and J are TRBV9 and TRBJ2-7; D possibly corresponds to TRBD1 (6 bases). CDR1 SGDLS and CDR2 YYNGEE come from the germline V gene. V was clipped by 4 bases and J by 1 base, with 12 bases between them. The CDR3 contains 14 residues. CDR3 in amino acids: CASSTGTPSYEQYF. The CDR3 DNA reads TGTGCCAGCAGCACTGGGACACCTTCCTACGAGCAGTACTTC.

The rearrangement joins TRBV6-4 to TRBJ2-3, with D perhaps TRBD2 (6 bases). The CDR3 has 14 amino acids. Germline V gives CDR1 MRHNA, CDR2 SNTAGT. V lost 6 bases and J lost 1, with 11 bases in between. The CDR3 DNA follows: TGTGCCAGCAGCGAGACTAGGGGCACAGATACGCAGTATTTT. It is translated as CASSETRGTDTQYF.

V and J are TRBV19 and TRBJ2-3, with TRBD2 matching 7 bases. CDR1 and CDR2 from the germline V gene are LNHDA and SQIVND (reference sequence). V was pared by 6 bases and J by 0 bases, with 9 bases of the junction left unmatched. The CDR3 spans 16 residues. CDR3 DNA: TGTGCCAGTAGGACTCTGGGGGGGGGAAGCACAGATACGCAGTATTTT. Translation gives CASRTLGGGSTDTQYF. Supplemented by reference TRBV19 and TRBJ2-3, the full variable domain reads DGGITQSPKYLFRKEGQNVTLSCEQNLNHDAMYWYRQDPGQGLRLIYYSQIVNDFQKGDIAEGYSVSREKKESFPLTVTSAQKNPTAFYLCASRTLGGGSTDTQYFGPGTRLTVL.

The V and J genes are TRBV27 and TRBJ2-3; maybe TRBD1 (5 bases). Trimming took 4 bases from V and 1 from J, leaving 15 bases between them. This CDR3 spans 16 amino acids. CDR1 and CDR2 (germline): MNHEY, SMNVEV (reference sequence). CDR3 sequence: CASSSIDSLRTDTQYF. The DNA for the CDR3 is TGTGCCAGCAGTTCCATAGACAGTCTACGCACAGATACGCAGTATTTT.

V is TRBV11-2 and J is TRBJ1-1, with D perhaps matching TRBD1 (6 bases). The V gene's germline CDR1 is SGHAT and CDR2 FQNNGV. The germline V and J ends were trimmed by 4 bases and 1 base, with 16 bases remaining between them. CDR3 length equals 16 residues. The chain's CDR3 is CASSYLAPGQNTEAFF. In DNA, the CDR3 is TGTGCCAGCAGCTACTTAGCCCCGGGACAGAACACTGAAGCTTTCTTT.

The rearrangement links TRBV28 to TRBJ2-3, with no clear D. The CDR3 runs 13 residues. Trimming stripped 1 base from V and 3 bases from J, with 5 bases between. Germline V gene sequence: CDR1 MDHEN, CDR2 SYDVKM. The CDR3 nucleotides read TGTGCCAGCAGTTTATCCCAAACAGATACGCAGTATTTT. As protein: CASSLSQTDTQYF.

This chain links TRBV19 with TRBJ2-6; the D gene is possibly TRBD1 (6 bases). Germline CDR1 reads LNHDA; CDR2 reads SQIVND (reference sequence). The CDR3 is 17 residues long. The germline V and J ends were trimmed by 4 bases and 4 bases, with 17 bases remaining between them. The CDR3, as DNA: TGTGCCAGTAGTACCTACCCAACAGGGTCCGGGGCCAACGTCCTGACTTTC. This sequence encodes CASSTYPTGSGANVLTF.

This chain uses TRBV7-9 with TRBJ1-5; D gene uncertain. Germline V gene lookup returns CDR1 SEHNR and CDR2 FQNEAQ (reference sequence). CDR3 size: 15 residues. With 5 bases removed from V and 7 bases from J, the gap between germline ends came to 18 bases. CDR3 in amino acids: CASSPSLAADQPQHF. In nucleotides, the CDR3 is TGTGCCAGCAGCCCCTCCCTAGCAGCGGACCAGCCCCAGCATTTT.

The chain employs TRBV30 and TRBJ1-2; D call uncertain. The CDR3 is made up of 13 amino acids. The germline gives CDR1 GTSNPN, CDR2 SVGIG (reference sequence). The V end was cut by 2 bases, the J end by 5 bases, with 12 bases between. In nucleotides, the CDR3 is TGTGCCTGGAGTATAGATTTTCTGTATGGCTACACCTTC. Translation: CAWSIDFLYGYTF.

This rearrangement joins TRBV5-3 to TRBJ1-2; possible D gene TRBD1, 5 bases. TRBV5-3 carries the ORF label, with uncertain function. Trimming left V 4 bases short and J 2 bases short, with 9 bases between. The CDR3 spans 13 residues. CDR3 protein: CARSTDRNYGYTF. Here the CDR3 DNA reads TGTGCCAGAAGCACAGACAGAAACTATGGCTACACCTTC.

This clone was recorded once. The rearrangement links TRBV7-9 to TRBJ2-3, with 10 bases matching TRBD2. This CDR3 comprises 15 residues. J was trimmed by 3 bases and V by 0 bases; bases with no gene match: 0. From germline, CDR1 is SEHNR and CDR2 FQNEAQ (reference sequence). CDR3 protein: CASSLATSGTDTQYF. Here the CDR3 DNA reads TGTGCCAGCAGCTTAGCGACTAGCGGGACAGATACGCAGTATTTT.

The CDR3 DNA reads as TGCGCCAGCAGCCAAGTTCAGGGGGCAGGTGGAAACACCATATATTTT. Protein product: CASSQVQGAGGNTIYF. J is TRBJ1-3 and V is TRBV4-3; 8 bases align to TRBD1. V was pared by 1 base and J by 3 bases, with 5 bases of the junction left unmatched. Per germline, CDR1 LGHNA and CDR2 YSLEER. The length of the CDR3 is 16 residues.

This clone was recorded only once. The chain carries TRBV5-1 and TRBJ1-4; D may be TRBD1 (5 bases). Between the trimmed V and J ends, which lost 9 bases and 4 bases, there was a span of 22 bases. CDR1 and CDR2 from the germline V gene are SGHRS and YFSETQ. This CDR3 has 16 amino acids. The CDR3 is CATKGGGTGDNEKLFF. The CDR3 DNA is TGCGCCACCAAGGGTGGTGGGACGGGGGATAATGAAAAACTGTTTTTT.

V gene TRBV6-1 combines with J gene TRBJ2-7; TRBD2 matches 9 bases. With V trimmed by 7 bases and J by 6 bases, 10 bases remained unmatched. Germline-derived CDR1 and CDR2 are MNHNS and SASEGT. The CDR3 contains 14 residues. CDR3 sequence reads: CASTLAGSDGEQYF. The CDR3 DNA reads TGTGCCAGCACCCTAGCGGGAAGCGACGGCGAGCAGTACTTC.

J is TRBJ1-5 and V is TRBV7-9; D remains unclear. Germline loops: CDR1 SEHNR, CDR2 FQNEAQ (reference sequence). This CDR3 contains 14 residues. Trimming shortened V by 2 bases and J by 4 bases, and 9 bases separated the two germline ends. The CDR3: CASSLNGNNQPQHF. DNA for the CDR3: TGTGCCAGCAGCTTAAACGGGAATAATCAGCCCCAGCATTTT.

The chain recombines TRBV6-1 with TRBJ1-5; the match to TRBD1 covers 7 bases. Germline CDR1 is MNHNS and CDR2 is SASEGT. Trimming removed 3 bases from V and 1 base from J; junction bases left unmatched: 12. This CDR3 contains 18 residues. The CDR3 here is CASSDRQGSSVSNQPQHF. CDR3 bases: TGTGCCAGCAGTGATCGACAGGGATCGTCGGTGAGCAATCAGCCCCAGCATTTT.

The CDR3 nucleotides read TGTGCCAGCAGATTAACGGGAGTAATCTACGAGCAGTACTTC. Translated, it gives CASRLTGVIYEQYF. V usage is TRBV27 and J usage is TRBJ2-7, with D perhaps TRBD2 (6 bases). CDR1 is MNHEY, CDR2 SMNVEV, per germline (reference sequence). CDR3 size: 14 residues. V dropped 6 bases and J dropped 3 bases, with 15 bases sitting between them.

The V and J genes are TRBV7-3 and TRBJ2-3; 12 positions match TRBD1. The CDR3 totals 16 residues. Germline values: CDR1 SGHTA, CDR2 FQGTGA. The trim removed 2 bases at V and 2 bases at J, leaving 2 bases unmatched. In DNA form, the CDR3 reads TGTGCCAGCAGCTTAGGGACAGGGGGCAACACAGATACGCAGTATTTT. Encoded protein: CASSLGTGGNTDTQYF.

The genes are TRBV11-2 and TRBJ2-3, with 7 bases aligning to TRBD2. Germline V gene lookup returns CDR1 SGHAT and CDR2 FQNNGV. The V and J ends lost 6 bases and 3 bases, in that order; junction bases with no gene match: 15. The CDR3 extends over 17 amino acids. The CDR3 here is CASSPRALVSGTDTQYF. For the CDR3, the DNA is TGTGCCAGCAGTCCACGGGCCCTGGTTAGCGGGACAGATACGCAGTATTTT.

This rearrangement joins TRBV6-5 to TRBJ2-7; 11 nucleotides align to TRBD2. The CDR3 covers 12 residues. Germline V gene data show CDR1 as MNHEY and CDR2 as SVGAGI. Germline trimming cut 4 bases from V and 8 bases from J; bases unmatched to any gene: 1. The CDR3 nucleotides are TGTGCCAGCAGTTCGACTAGCGGGAAGCAGTACGTC. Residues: CASSSTSGKQYV.

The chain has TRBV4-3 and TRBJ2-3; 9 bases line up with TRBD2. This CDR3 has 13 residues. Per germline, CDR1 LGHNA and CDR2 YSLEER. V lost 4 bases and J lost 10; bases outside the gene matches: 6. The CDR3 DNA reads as TGCGCCAGCAGCCTCACCAGCGGGGGGTCGCAGTATTTT. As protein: CASSLTSGGSQYF.

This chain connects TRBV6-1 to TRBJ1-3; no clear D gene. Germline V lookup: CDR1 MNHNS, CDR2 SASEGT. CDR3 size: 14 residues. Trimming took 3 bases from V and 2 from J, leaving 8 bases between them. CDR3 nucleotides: TGTGCCAGCAGTGAGTTCCAGGCTGGAAACACCATATATTTT. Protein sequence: CASSEFQAGNTIYF.

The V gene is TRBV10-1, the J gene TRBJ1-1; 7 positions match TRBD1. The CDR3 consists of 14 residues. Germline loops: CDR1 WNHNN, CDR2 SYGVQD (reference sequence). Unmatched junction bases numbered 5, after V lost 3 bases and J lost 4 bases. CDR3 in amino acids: CASSDSDRATEAFF. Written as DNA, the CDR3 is TGCGCCAGCAGTGACTCCGACAGGGCCACTGAAGCTTTCTTT.

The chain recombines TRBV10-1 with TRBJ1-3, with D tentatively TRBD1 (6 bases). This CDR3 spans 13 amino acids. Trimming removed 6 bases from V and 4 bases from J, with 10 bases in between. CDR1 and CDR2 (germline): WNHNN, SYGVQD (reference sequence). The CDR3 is CASRGTLGNTIYF. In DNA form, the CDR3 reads TGCGCCAGCAGGGGGACACTAGGAAACACCATATATTTT.

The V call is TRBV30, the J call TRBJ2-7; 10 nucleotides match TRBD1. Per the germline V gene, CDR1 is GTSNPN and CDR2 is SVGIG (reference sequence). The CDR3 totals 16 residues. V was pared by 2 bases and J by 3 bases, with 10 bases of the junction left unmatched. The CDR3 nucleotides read TGTGCCTGGAGTTCTCGACCGGGACAGGGGTACTACGAGCAGTACTTC. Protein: CAWSSRPGQGYYEQYF.

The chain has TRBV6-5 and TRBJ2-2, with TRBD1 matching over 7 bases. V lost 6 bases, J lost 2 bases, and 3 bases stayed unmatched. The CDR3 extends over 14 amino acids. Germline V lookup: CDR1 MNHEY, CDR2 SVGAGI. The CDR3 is CASRRQGNTGELFF. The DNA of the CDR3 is TGTGCCAGCAGAAGACAGGGCAACACCGGGGAGCTGTTTTTT.

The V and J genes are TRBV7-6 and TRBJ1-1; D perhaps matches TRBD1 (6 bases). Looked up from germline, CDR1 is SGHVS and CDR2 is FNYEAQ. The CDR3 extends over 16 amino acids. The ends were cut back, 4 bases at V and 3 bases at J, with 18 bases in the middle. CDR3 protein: CASSSQTTGLDTEAFF. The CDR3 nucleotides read TGTGCCAGCAGCTCCCAGACCACAGGGCTTGACACTGAAGCTTTCTTT.

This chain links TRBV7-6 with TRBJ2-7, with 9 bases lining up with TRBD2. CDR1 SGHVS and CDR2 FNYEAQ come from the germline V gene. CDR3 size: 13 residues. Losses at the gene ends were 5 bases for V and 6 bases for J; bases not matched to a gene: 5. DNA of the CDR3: TGTGCCAGCAGCATCGGGACTAGCCTCGAGCAGTACTTC. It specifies CASSIGTSLEQYF.

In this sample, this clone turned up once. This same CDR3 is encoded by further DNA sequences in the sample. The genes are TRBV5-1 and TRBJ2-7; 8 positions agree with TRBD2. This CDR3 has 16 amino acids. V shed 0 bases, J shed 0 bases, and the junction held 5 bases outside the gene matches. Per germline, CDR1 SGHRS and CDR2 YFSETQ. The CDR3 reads CASSLGLAGSSYEQYF. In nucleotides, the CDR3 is TGCGCCAGCAGCTTGGGTCTAGCGGGTTCCTCCTACGAGCAGTACTTC.

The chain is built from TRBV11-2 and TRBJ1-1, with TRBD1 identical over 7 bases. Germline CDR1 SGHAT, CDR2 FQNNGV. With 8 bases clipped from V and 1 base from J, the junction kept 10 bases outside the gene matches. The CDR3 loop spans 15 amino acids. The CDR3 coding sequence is TGTGCCAGCGGATTAACCGGGACAGCGAACACTGAAGCTTTCTTT. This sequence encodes CASGLTGTANTEAFF.